These T cell receptor beta chains were read from a single sample in a study of blood T cell repertoires in COVID-19. Clones were sequenced by immunoSEQ multiplex PCR, and TCRdb holds only the in-frame ones, with some missing. Of more than 350,000 clones in the sample, more than 75% were seen once. Specimen: peripheral blood. The receptor source for this set is a woman aged 25 to 45 with COVID-19, enrolled during active disease. The CDR3 runs from the conserved cysteine through the conserved F or W. D genes are given only for firm matches. Some rows mark clone size as missing; the rest say once, few, many or name a class of expanded clone.

>-|TRBV27|TRBJ1-5|-
CASSYRAHQPQHF
TGTGCCAGCAGTTACAGGGCTCATCAGCCCCAGCATTTT
>-|TRBV11-2|TRBJ2-1|-
CASSLGRGSTYNEQFF
TGTGCCAGCAGCTTAGGACGGGGGAGTACCTACAATGAGCAGTTCTTC
>-|TRBV2|TRBJ1-1|TRBD1
CASRRDRETEAFF
TGTGCCAGCAGGCGGGACAGGGAGACTGAAGCTTTCTTT
>-|TRBV18|TRBJ1-4|-
CASSPGPTNEKLFF
TGTGCCAGCTCACCAGGGCCAACTAATGAAAAACTGTTTTTT
>-|TRBV28|TRBJ2-1|TRBD2
CASSPKRSGSEGEQFF
TGTGCCAGCAGTCCGAAGAGAAGCGGGAGTGAAGGTGAGCAGTTCTTC
>-|TRBV2|TRBJ1-5|-
CASSEAQAGSNQPQHF
TGTGCCAGCAGTGAAGCGCAGGCGGGATCCAATCAGCCCCAGCATTTT
>once|TRBV4-3|TRBJ2-3|TRBD2
CASSRPAREGRLEQDTQYF
TGCGCCAGCAGCCGCCCAGCGCGGGAGGGCCGTTTGGAACAGGATACGCAGTATTTT
>-|TRBV24-1|TRBJ2-3|TRBD1
CATGPGTDTDTQYF
TGTGCCACCGGTCCCGGGACAGACACAGATACGCAGTATTTT
>-|TRBV6-5|TRBJ2-7|TRBD1
CASSYSGTVYEQYF
TGTGCCAGCAGTTACTCCGGGACAGTCTACGAGCAGTACTTC
>-|TRBV21-1|TRBJ2-1|-
CASRVLGQGPTSGTLRQFF
TGTGCCAGCAGAGTCCTGGGACAGGGACCGACTAGCGGGACGTTGAGGCAGTTCTTC
>-|TRBV7-2|TRBJ1-5|-
CASSLTGSGDQPQHF
TGTGCCAGCAGTCTTACAGGGTCCGGGGATCAGCCCCAGCATTTT
>-|TRBV9|TRBJ1-3|-
CASSVSQQVAGNTIYF
TGTGCCAGCAGCGTATCCCAACAGGTCGCGGGAAACACCATATATTTT
>-|TRBV10-3|TRBJ1-2|-
CAISGGGTNYGYTF
TGTGCCATCAGTGGGGGGGGGACTAACTATGGCTACACCTTC